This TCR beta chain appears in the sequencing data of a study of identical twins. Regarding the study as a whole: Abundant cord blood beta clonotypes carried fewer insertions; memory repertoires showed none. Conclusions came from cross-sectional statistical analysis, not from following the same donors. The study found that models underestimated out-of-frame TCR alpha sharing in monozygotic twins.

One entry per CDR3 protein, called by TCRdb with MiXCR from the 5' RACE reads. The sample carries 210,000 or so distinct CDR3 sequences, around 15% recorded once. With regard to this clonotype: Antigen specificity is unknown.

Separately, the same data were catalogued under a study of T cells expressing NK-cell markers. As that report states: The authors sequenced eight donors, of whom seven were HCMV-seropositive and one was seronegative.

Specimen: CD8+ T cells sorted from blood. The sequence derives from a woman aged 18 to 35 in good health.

The DNA for the CDR3 is TGTGCCAGCAGTGAGACCTACAAGGAGTCTAACTACGAGCAGTACTTC. Amino acids: CASSETYKESNYEQYF. The chain employs TRBV6-1 and TRBJ2-7; D call uncertain. Germline CDR1 and CDR2: MNHNS and SASEGT. The CDR3 has 16 residues. The V end was cut by 3 bases, the J end by 3 bases, with 18 bases between.